These 6 T cell receptor beta chains were all obtained from the same sample, sequenced in a study of preoperative IRX-2 immunotherapy in early breast cancer. Treatment meaning: preoperative locoregional IRX-2 cytokine immunotherapy. Clones were sequenced by immunoSEQ multiplex PCR, and TCRdb holds only the in-frame ones, with some missing. The sample yields roughly 30,000 clones, around four fifths seen once. The sequenced sample was lymph node tissue, obtained from a patient treated with IRX-2 immunotherapy. These receptors all come from a human donor with breast cancer.

The rearrangement uses TRBV1 and TRBJ1-1; the table's D call, TRBD1, was not checked against the DNA. TRBV1 is a known pseudogene. The CDR3 totals 13 residues. CDR3: CASSDRGNTEAFF. The DNA of the CDR3 is TGCGCCAGCAGCGACAGGGGGAACACTGAAGCTTTCTTT.

The chain recombines TRBV5-1 with TRBJ2-3; TRBD2 matches at 11 bases. CDR1 is SGHRS and CDR2 is YFSETQ in the germline V gene. The V and J ends lost 2 bases and 0 bases, in that order; junction bases with no gene match: 8. The CDR3 length is 18 residues. The CDR3 nucleotides read TGCGCCAGCAGCTTTGTACTAGCGGGGGCCTCGAGCACAGATACGCAGTATTTT. It encodes CASSFVLAGASSTDTQYF.

The chain employs TRBV28 and TRBJ1-5, with 9 bases matching TRBD1. The CDR3 has 16 amino acids. J lost 5 bases, V lost 4 bases, and 9 bases had no gene match. The germline V gene has CDR1 MDHEN and CDR2 SYDVKM. The CDR3 DNA is TGTGCCAGCAGTTCCAGCCGACACAGGGGGCATCAGCCCCAGCATTTT. This encodes CASSSSRHRGHQPQHF.

The rearrangement uses TRBV14 and TRBJ2-2; TRBD1 matches at 7 bases. The ends lost 4 bases at V and 3 bases at J; junction bases unmatched: 8. Germline CDR1 reads SGHDN; CDR2 reads FVKESK. There are 16 residues in the CDR3. The CDR3 is CASSPLEGAHTGELFF. As DNA, the CDR3 is TGTGCCAGCAGCCCTTTAGAGGGGGCGCACACCGGGGAGCTGTTTTTT.

V is TRBV28 and J is TRBJ2-5, with TRBD2 identical over 11 bases. Losses at the gene ends were 7 bases for V and 5 bases for J; bases not matched to a gene: 3. CDR3 size: 13 residues. Germline CDR1 MDHEN, CDR2 SYDVKM. The CDR3 coding sequence is TGTGCCAGCATACTAGCGGGAGAGGAGACCCAGTACTTC. Encoded protein: CASILAGEETQYF.

The rearrangement links TRBV18 to TRBJ1-1, with 10 bases that match TRBD1. The CDR3 length is 16 residues. The J segment lost 5 bases and the V segment lost 3 bases, leaving 9 bases of the junction unmatched. Germline V gene lookup returns CDR1 KGHSH and CDR2 LQKENI. CDR3: CASSPFVGTGVTEAFF. CDR3 bases: TGTGCCAGCTCACCCTTTGTTGGGACAGGGGTAACTGAAGCTTTCTTT.